A selection of T cell receptor beta chains follows, all from one sample in a study of blood T cell repertoires in COVID-19. Assay used: immunoSEQ multiplex PCR; TCRdb lists only in-frame clones, some missing. The repertoire holds 300,000 or so clones, about nine tenths seen once, with around 1.1% in the top ten. Sequencing was carried out using PBMCs or T cells enriched from blood (not recorded which). These receptor sequences come from a woman aged 25 to 39 who had recovered from COVID-19. Each CDR3 is given with its conserved first and last residue. A D gene is named only where the DNA matches it firmly. The size entry is marked missing in some rows and otherwise reads once, few, many or a size class.

clone_size	v_call	j_call	d_call	cdr3_nt	cdr3_aa
.	TRBV4-2	TRBJ2-3	.	TGTGCCAGCAGCCAAGTGGACAGTAAGACAGATACGCAGTATTTT	CASSQVDSKTDTQYF
once	TRBV5-1	TRBJ2-3	.	TGCGCCAGCAGCTTGAGTTTGCAGGGGACGGCAGATACGCAGTATTTT	CASSLSLQGTADTQYF
.	TRBV11-1	TRBJ2-7	.	TGTGCCAGCAGCTTAGGTCGGGACTCCTACGAGCAGTACTTC	CASSLGRDSYEQYF
.	TRBV4-2	TRBJ1-3	TRBD1	TGTGCCAGCAGCCAAGATGAGGGGGCGAAAGGAAACACCATATATTTT	CASSQDEGAKGNTIYF
.	TRBV20-1	TRBJ2-3	.	TGCAGTGCTAGTAGTCAGTCGAACACAGATACGCAGTATTTT	CSASSQSNTDTQYF
.	TRBV7-2	TRBJ1-5	.	TGTGCCAGCAGCTACCGGGAGACAGTTAATCAGCCCCAGCATTTT	CASSYRETVNQPQHF
.	TRBV27	TRBJ2-1	TRBD2	TGTGCCAGCAGTTTACGAAGTGGGGGACTAGCGGGGACCAATGAGCAGTTCTTC	CASSLRSGGLAGTNEQFF
.	TRBV6-4	TRBJ2-2	.	TGTGCCAGCAGTGGGAGGGGGCACACCGGGGAGCTGTTTTTT	CASSGRGHTGELFF
.	TRBV2	TRBJ2-7	.	TGTGCCAGTAATCGCTTCGCGGGGTACGAGCAGTACTTC	CASNRFAGYEQYF
.	TRBV24-1	TRBJ2-7	TRBD2	TGTGCCACCAGTGATACGGGACTAGCGGGAGGTGGGTCCTACGAGCAGTACTTC	CATSDTGLAGGGSYEQYF
.	TRBV4-3	TRBJ1-2	.	TGCGCCAGCAGCCAAGTAACGCTCGGGGTCTATGGCTACACCTTC	CASSQVTLGVYGYTF
.	TRBV9	TRBJ2-2	.	TGTGCCAGCAGCCCCCGAGGTACGAGGCTTCGAACCGGGGAGCTGTTTTTT	CASSPRGTRLRTGELFF
.	TRBV6-5	TRBJ1-4	.	TGTGCCAGCACCGACAGGAAGAATAATGAAAAACTGTTTTTT	CASTDRKNNEKLFF
.	TRBV3-1/TRBV3-2	TRBJ1-1	.	TGTGCCAGCAGCCAAGCCCTAGGATTCACTGAAGCTTTCTTT	CASSQALGFTEAFF
.	TRBV28	TRBJ1-5	TRBD1	TGTGCCAGCAGTTCCGGACAGGTTTTAAATCAGCCCCAGCATTTT	CASSSGQVLNQPQHF
once	TRBV19	TRBJ2-3	TRBD2	TGTGCCAGTAGTGCCGGACTAGCGGGAGGAGCAGATACGCAGTATTTT	CASSAGLAGGADTQYF
.	TRBV6-1	TRBJ2-7	TRBD2	TGTGCCAGCAGTAAAGCGGGAGACCTGGGGGAGCAGTACTTC	CASSKAGDLGEQYF
.	TRBV5-1	TRBJ1-6	TRBD1	TGCGCCAGCCAGGGGGGTTCCTATAATTCACCCCTCCACTTT	CASQGGSYNSPLHF
.	TRBV6-5	TRBJ1-6	TRBD1	TGTGCCAGCAGTACCCGGGACAGGGGTTCACCCCTCCACTTT	CASSTRDRGSPLHF
once	TRBV27	TRBJ1-1	.	TGTGCCAGCAGTATATTCCCTTCCACTGAAGCTTTCTTT	CASSIFPSTEAFF
.	TRBV5-5	TRBJ1-1	TRBD1	TGTGCCAGCAGCTTGGTTTGGGACAGGGGGGAAAAAACTGAAGCTTTCTTT	CASSLVWDRGEKTEAFF
.	TRBV30	TRBJ1-5	.	TGTGCCTGGGGGGACACGGGTGCACCCCAGCATTTT	CAWGDTGAPQHF
.	TRBV6-1	TRBJ2-1	TRBD2	TGTGCCAGCAGTGAAGTTTTGAGACTAGCGGGCGGAAGCTCCTACAATGAGCAGTTCTTC	CASSEVLRLAGGSSYNEQFF
.	TRBV3-1/TRBV3-2	TRBJ2-5	TRBD2	TGTGCCAGCAGCCAATTCCTGCTAGCGGCAAATGAGACCCAGTACTTC	CASSQFLLAANETQYF
.	TRBV9	TRBJ2-5	.	TGTGCCAGCAGCCCAGGGAAAGAGACCCAGTACTTC	CASSPGKETQYF
.	TRBV7-6	TRBJ1-5	.	TGTGCCAGCAGCTTAGAGGGAGGTCGGTATCAGCCCCAGCATTTT	CASSLEGGRYQPQHF
.	TRBV6-2/TRBV6-3	TRBJ2-1	TRBD1	TGTGCCAGCAGTCGACAGGGCTACCTATACAATGAGCAGTTCTTC	CASSRQGYLYNEQFF
.	TRBV14	TRBJ1-3	.	TGTGCCAGCAGCCAATTTTCTCTCCGAAACACCATATATTTT	CASSQFSLRNTIYF
.	TRBV5-1	TRBJ2-4	TRBD2	TGCGCCAGCAGCTTGGGGACTAGCGTTACTGCCAAAAACATTCAGTACTTC	CASSLGTSVTAKNIQYF